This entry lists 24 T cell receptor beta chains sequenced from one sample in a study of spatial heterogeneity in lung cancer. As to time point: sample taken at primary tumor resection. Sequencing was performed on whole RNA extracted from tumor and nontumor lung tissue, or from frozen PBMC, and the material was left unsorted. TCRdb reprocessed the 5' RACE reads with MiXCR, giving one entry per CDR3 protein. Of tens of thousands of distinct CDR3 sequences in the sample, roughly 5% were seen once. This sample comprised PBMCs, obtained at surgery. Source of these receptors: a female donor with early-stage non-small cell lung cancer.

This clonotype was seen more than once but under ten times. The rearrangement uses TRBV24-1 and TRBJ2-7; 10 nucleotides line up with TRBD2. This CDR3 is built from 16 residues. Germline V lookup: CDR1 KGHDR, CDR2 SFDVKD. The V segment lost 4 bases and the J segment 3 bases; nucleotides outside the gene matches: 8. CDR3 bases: TGTGCCACCAGTGACTCGATGACTAGCGGGCTCTACGAGCAGTACTTC. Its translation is CATSDSMTSGLYEQYF.

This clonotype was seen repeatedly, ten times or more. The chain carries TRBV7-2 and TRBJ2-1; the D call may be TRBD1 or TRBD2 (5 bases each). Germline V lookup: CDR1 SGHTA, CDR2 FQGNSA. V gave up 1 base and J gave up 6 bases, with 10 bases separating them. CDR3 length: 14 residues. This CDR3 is CASSLGDAGNEQFF. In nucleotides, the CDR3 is TGTGCCAGCAGCTTAGGGGACGCGGGCAATGAGCAGTTCTTC.

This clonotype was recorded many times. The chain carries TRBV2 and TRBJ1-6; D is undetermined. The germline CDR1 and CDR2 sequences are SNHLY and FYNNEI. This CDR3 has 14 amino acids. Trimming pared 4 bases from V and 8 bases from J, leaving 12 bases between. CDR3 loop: CASSADGVYSPLHF. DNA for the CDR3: TGTGCCAGCAGTGCCGACGGCGTGTATTCACCCCTCCACTTT.

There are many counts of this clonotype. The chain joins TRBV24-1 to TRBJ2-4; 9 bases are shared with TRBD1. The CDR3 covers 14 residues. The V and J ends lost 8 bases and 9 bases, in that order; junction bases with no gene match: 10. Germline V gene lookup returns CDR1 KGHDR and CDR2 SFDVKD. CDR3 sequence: CATTSDRGRVIQYF. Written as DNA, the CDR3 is TGTGCCACCACCTCGGACAGGGGAAGGGTCATTCAGTACTTC.

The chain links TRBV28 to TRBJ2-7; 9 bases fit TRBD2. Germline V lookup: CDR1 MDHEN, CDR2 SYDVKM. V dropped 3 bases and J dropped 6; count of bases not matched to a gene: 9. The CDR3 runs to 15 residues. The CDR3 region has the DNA TGTGCCAGCAGTTTCGCGTCTAGCGGGATATCCGAGCAGTACTTC. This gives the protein CASSFASSGISEQYF.

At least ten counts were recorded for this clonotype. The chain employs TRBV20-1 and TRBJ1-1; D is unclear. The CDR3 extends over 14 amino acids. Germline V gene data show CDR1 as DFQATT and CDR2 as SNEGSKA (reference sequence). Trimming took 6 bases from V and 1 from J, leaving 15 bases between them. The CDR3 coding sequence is TGCAGTGCGCCAACCGTGGTGCGGAACACTGAAGCTTTCTTT. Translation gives CSAPTVVRNTEAFF.

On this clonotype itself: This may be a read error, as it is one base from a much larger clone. The CDR3 region is CSARDQGDPQYF. The CDR3 DNA reads as TGCAGTGCTAGAGATCAGGGGGACCCGCAGTACTTC. The V and J genes are TRBV20-1 and TRBJ2-7; the match to TRBD1 covers 7 bases. V was pared by 0 bases and J by 9 bases, with 5 bases of the junction left unmatched. This CDR3 has 12 residues. In germline, CDR1 is DFQATT, CDR2 SNEGSKA (reference sequence).

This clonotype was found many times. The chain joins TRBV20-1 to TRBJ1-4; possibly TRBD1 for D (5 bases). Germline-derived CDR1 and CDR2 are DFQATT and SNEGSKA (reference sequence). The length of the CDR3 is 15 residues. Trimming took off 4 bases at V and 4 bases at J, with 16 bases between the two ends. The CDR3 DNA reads TGCAGTGCTACGGGGACGGGGAGTAATAATGAAAAACTGTTTTTT. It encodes CSATGTGSNNEKLFF.

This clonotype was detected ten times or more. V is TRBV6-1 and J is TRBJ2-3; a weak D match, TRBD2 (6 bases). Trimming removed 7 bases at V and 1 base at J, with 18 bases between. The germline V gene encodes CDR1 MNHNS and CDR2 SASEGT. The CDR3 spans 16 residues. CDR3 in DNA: TGTGCCAGCACCCTTGAACCGGGGGTTGGCACAGATACGCAGTATTTT. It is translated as CASTLEPGVGTDTQYF.

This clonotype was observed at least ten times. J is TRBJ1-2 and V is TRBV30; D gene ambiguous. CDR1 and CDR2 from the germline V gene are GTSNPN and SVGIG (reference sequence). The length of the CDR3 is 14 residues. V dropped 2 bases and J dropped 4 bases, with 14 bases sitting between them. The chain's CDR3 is CAWSPLAVFYGYTF. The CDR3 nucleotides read TGTGCCTGGAGTCCCCTGGCGGTTTTCTATGGCTACACCTTC.

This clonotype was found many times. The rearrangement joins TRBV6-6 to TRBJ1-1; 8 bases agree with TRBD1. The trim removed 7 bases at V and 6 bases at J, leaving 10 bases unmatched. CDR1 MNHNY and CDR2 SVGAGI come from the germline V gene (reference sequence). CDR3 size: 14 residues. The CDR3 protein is CASTGGWGSAEAFF. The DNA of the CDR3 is TGTGCCAGCACAGGGGGCTGGGGTTCGGCTGAAGCTTTCTTT.

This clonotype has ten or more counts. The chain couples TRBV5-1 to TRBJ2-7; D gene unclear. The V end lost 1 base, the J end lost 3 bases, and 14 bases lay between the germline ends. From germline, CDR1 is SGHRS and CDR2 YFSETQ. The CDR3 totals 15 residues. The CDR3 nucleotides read TGCGCCAGCAGCTTGTCCGGGCCCCGAAACTACGAGCAGTACTTC. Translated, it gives CASSLSGPRNYEQYF.

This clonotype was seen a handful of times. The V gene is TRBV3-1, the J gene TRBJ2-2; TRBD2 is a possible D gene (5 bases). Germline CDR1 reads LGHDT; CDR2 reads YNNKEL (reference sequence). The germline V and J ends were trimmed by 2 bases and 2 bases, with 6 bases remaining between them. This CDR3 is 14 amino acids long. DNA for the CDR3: TGTGCCAGCAGCCAACTAGCTAACACCGGGGAGCTGTTTTTT. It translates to CASSQLANTGELFF.

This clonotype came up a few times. The CDR3 reads CASSLAGAAEQYF. The CDR3 DNA sequence: TGTGCCAGCAGCTTAGCAGGGGCGGCCGAGCAGTACTTC. This chain connects TRBV11-2 to TRBJ2-7, with TRBD1 as a possible D gene (6 bases). This CDR3 contains 13 residues. V gave up 1 base and J gave up 6 bases, with 10 bases separating them. Germline V gene sequence: CDR1 SGHAT, CDR2 FQNNGV. Full variable domain (outside the CDR3, taken from reference TRBV11-2 and TRBJ2-7): EAGVAQSPRYKIIEKRQSVAFWCNPISGHATLYWYQQILGQGPKLLIQFQNNGVVDDSQLPKDRFSAERLKGVDSTLKIQPAKLEDSAVYLCASSLAGAAEQYFGPGTRLTVT.

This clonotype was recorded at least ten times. The CDR3 is CASSRGTGPRDEQFF. Written as DNA, the CDR3 is TGCGCCAGCAGCCGGGGGACAGGGCCTCGGGATGAGCAGTTCTTC. The genes are TRBV4-1 and TRBJ2-1, with 9 bases fitting TRBD1. The CDR3 is made up of 15 amino acids. CDR1 is MGHRA, CDR2 YSYEKL, per germline. V dropped 4 bases and J dropped 8; count of bases not matched to a gene: 9.

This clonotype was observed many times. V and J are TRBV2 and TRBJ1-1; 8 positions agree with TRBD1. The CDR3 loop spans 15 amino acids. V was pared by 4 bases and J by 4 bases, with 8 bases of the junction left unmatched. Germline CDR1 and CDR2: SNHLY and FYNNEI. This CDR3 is CASSAYQGAVTEAFF. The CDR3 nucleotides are TGTGCCAGCAGTGCGTACCAGGGGGCAGTCACTGAAGCTTTCTTT.

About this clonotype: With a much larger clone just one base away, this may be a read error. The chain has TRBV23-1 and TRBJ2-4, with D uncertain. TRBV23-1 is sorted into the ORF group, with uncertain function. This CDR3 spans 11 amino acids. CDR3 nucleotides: TGCGGTTGTACACCCAAAAACATTCAGTACTTC. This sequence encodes CGCTPKNIQYF.

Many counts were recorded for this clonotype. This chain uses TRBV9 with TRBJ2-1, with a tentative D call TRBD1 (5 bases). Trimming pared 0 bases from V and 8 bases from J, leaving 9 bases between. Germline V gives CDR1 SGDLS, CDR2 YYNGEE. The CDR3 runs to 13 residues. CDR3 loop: CASSVVSGHEQFF. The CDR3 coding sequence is TGTGCCAGCAGCGTAGTTTCAGGGCATGAGCAGTTCTTC.

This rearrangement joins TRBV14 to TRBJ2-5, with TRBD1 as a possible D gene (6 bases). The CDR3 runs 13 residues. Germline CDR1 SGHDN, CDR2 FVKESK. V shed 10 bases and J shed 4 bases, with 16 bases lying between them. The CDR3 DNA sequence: TGTGCCACTCTCCGGGACACCGCAGAGACCCAGTACTTC. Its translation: CATLRDTAETQYF.

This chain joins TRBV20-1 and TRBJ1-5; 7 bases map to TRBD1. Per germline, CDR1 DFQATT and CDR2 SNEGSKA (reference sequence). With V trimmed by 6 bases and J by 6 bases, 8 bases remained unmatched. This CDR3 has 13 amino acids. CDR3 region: CSAPTGSRQPQHF. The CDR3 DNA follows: TGCAGTGCCCCGACAGGGTCTCGTCAGCCCCAGCATTTT.

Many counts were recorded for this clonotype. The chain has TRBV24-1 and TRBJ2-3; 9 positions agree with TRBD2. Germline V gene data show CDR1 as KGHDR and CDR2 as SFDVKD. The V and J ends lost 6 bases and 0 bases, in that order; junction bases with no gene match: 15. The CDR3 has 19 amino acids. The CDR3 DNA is TGTGCCACCAGTCGGCGAGCGGGTACTAGCGGGCTAAGCACAGATACGCAGTATTTT. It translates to CATSRRAGTSGLSTDTQYF.

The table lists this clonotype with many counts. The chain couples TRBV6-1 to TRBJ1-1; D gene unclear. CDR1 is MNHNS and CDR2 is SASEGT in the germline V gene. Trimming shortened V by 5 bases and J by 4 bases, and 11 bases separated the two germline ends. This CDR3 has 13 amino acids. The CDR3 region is CASSRRPSTEAFF. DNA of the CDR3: TGTGCCAGCAGTAGGCGCCCCTCCACTGAAGCTTTCTTT.

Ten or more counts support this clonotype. DNA for the CDR3: TGTGCCAGCAGCCTGGGCCCCGACAGGATGAACACTGAAGCTTTCTTT. Translated, it gives CASSLGPDRMNTEAFF. This sequence joins TRBV7-2 and TRBJ1-1, with a possible D match to TRBD1 (6 bases). Trimming took 5 bases from V and 0 from J, leaving 16 bases between them. CDR3 length: 16 amino acids. Germline V gene data show CDR1 as SGHTA and CDR2 as FQGNSA. The full variable domain, its missing parts supplied by reference TRBV7-2 and TRBJ1-1, is GAGVSQSPSNKVTEKGKDVELRCDPISGHTALYWYRQSLGQGLEFLIYFQGNSAPDKSGLPSDRFSAERTGGSVSTLTIQRTQQEDSAVYLCASSLGPDRMNTEAFFGQGTRLTVV.

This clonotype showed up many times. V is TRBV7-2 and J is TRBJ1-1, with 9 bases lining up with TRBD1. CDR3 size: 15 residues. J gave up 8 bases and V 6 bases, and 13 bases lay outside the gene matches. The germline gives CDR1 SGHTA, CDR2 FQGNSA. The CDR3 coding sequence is TGTGCCAGCAGACGAGGACAGGGGCTTTTTTCGGAAGCTTTCTTT. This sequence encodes CASRRGQGLFSEAFF.